Listed below are T cell receptor beta chains from one sample, sequenced in a study of T cell changes during pregnancy in multiple sclerosis. Profiling relied on immunoSEQ multiplex PCR, and the TCRdb table lists in-frame clones only, not all of them. The profile shows around 32,000 clones, roughly 89% of them singletons. This material consisted of CD8+ T cells from peripheral blood mononuclear cells, taken before pregnancy. These receptors were taken from a female donor with multiple sclerosis, enrolled in a pregnancy study. The CDR3 runs from the conserved cysteine through the conserved F or W. The D gene is left open where the match is weak. Clone size is not always given. Where it is, it says once, few, many or a class for expanded clones.

TGTGCCACCCGGGACAGGGAGGCCGGTATGCCTGAAGCTTTCTTT CATRDREAGMPEAFF TRBJ1-1 TRBD1 TRBV2 .
TGTGCCAGTAGTCAGATAGTGGGCCTCGGTAGCAATCAGCCCCAGCATTTT CASSQIVGLGSNQPQHF TRBJ1-5 . TRBV19 .
TGTGCCTGGAATCTCCTTCCCACAGATACGCAGTATTTT CAWNLLPTDTQYF TRBJ2-3 . TRBV30 .
TGTGCCAGCAGTTTCCTAGCGGGAGGGCCCAAAGATACGCAGTATTTT CASSFLAGGPKDTQYF TRBJ2-3 TRBD2 TRBV28 .
TGTGCCAGCAGCATTGGACAGGAGAACACTGAAGCTTTCTTT CASSIGQENTEAFF TRBJ1-1 TRBD1 TRBV7-9 .
TGTGCCAGCAGTCCCAACAGGGGGAGATTATCTGGGGCCAACGTCCTGACTTTC CASSPNRGRLSGANVLTF TRBJ2-6 TRBD1 TRBV27 .
TGTGCCAGCAGCAAGGCCACTCTAGCTATCCACGAGCAGTACTTC CASSKATLAIHEQYF TRBJ2-7 . TRBV21-1 .
TGTGCCAGCAGCAATTCTCAAGAGACCCAGTACTTC CASSNSQETQYF TRBJ2-5 . TRBV9 .
TGTGCCACCAGCAGAGCCACAACGACTGCCCAGTACTTC CATSRATTTAQYF TRBJ2-5 . TRBV15 .
TGCGCCAGCAGCTTGGGGAAACTAGCGGGAGGGCCTCGTGAGCAGTTCTTC CASSLGKLAGGPREQFF TRBJ2-1 TRBD2 TRBV5-1 .
TGCGCCACTCAACGCAGGGGCCGCAAGGGATACTTC CATQRRGRKGYF TRBJ2-7 . TRBV10-1 .
TGCGCCAGCATTTCGAGGACAGACATAAATCAGCCCCAGCATTTT CASISRTDINQPQHF TRBJ1-5 . TRBV10-1 .
TGTGCCAGTAGTATGGGACAACTCTACGAGCAGTACTTC CASSMGQLYEQYF TRBJ2-7 . TRBV19 .
TGTGCCAGCAGCTGGGGACTAGCGGACGGGGAGCTGTTTTTT CASSWGLADGELFF TRBJ2-2 TRBD2 TRBV5-4 .
TGTGCCAGCTCCGAGGACACCGCCAAAAACATTCAGTACTTC CASSEDTAKNIQYF TRBJ2-4 . TRBV6-5 .
TGTGCCAGCAGAGGCAGGGGCTTTCACAATGAGCAGTTCTTC CASRGRGFHNEQFF TRBJ2-1 . TRBV27 .
TGTGCCAGTAGTACACAGGGCAGGGAGTACACCGGGGAGCTGTTTTTT CASSTQGREYTGELFF TRBJ2-2 . TRBV19 .
TGTGCCAGCAGGGACCTGGACAGCTCTAACTATGGCTACACCTTC CASRDLDSSNYGYTF TRBJ1-2 . TRBV28 .
TGTGCCAGCAGTTCCGGCGGGGGACAGGGGGCTCTTGAAGCTTTCTTT CASSSGGGQGALEAFF TRBJ1-1 TRBD1 TRBV6-5 .
TGTGCCAGTAGTATTTGGGGACAGGGGGCGAAAAACTATGGCTACACCTTC CASSIWGQGAKNYGYTF TRBJ1-2 TRBD1 TRBV19 .
TGTGCCAGCAGCTCGACAGGGGCGGGTACTGAAGCTTTCTTT CASSSTGAGTEAFF TRBJ1-1 TRBD1 TRBV7-8 once
TGTGCCAGCAGCTCCGGACAGGGGTGGTACAATGAGCAGTTCTTC CASSSGQGWYNEQFF TRBJ2-1 TRBD1 TRBV5-5 .
TGCGCCAGCAGCCAAGAAAGTGCGGGACAGGGGCGAGATGGCTACACCTTC CASSQESAGQGRDGYTF TRBJ1-2 TRBD1 TRBV4-3 many
TGTGCCAGCAGTGACTCGGCAGGGGGTGCCACAGATACGCAGTATTTT CASSDSAGGATDTQYF TRBJ2-3 TRBD1 TRBV6-4 .
TGTGCCAGTAGTATTATGAAAGGGGATTCACCCCTCCACTTT CASSIMKGDSPLHF TRBJ1-6 . TRBV19 .
TGTGCCATCAGGACAGGGAATTGGACCGGGGAGCTGTTTTTT CAIRTGNWTGELFF TRBJ2-2 TRBD1 TRBV10-3 .
TGTGCCAGCAGCCTCGACTTGACTAGCGGAATTTACAATGAGCAGTTCTTC CASSLDLTSGIYNEQFF TRBJ2-1 TRBD2 TRBV7-9 .
TGTGCCAGCAGTTTATCGACTAGGACCCTAGCAGATACGCAGTATTTT CASSLSTRTLADTQYF TRBJ2-3 . TRBV27 .
TGTGCCAGCAGGAGGTCGGGACAGAACTCTGGAAACACCATATATTTT CASRRSGQNSGNTIYF TRBJ1-3 TRBD1 TRBV27 few
TGTGCCAGCAGCGTAGACTCTAGCGGGAGGGTAGATGAGCAGTTCTTC CASSVDSSGRVDEQFF TRBJ2-1 TRBD2 TRBV9 .
TGTGCCTGGAGCCCAACGACAGGGAACCTCTATGGCTACACCTTC CAWSPTTGNLYGYTF TRBJ1-2 TRBD1 TRBV30 .
TGCGCCAGCAGCCCACGGGACAGGAACACTGAAGCTTTCTTT CASSPRDRNTEAFF TRBJ1-1 TRBD1 TRBV5-1 once
TGTGCCAGCAGGGGGGGACTCCTCAATGAGCAGTTCTTC CASRGGLLNEQFF TRBJ2-1 . TRBV7-9 once
TGTGCCAGCAGCGTAAGCAGCGGGGGGGCGGAGACGCAGTATTTT CASSVSSGGAETQYF TRBJ2-3 TRBD2 TRBV9 .
TGTGCCAGCAGTTTGAGGACTGAAGCTTTCTTT CASSLRTEAFF TRBJ1-1 . TRBV28 .
TGTGCCAGCAGTGAAGGGGGCGGGGGGGCCACAGATACGCAGTATTTT CASSEGGGGATDTQYF TRBJ2-3 TRBD2 TRBV2 .
TGCGCCAGCAGGGATAGGGACAGAATTCAAGAGACCCAGTACTTC CASRDRDRIQETQYF TRBJ2-5 TRBD1 TRBV5-1 .
TGTGCCAGCATGCCCCTCCGGACAGTAGCCTACGAGCAGTACTTC CASMPLRTVAYEQYF TRBJ2-7 . TRBV27 .
TGTGCCAGTAGTATAGAGTTCAATTACAATGAGCAGTTCTTC CASSIEFNYNEQFF TRBJ2-1 . TRBV19 once
TGTGCCAGCGGCAGCAATCAGCCCCAGCATTTT CASGSNQPQHF TRBJ1-5 . TRBV6-5 .
TGTGCCAGCCCGGACAGGGGAGAGACCCAGTACTTC CASPDRGETQYF TRBJ2-5 . TRBV21-1 .
TGTGCCAGCAGCTTAGGATGGGACAAAGCTTTCTTT CASSLGWDKAFF TRBJ1-1 . TRBV7-8 .
TGTGCCAGCAGTGTCGGGAGGGCCTCGGGCAATGAGCAGTTCTTC CASSVGRASGNEQFF TRBJ2-1 TRBD2 TRBV27 .
TGTGCCAGCAGCTTTGACAGAAACTCACCCCAGCATTTT CASSFDRNSPQHF TRBJ1-5 . TRBV7-3 .
TGTGCCAGCTCAGCGACAGGGGACATACAAAGTCGGGCCAACGTCCTGACTTTC CASSATGDIQSRANVLTF TRBJ2-6 TRBD1 TRBV18 .
TGTGCCAGCAGTGAAGCGCTGGGAGTGGGAGGTTCACCCCTCCACTTT CASSEALGVGGSPLHF TRBJ1-6 . TRBV6-1 .
TGTGCCTGGGGGCTGTTCGATGAGCAGTTCTTC CAWGLFDEQFF TRBJ2-1 . TRBV30 .
TGCGCCAGCAGTCATCGGTCTATTTCAGGCCGGCCCTATAATTCACCCCTCCACTTT CASSHRSISGRPYNSPLHF TRBJ1-6 . TRBV23-1 .
TGTGCCAGTAGTATATTAGGTGGGCAGGGCGGAGAGCAGTACTTC CASSILGGQGGEQYF TRBJ2-7 . TRBV19 .
TGTGCCAGCAGGGACACCGCCTACGAGCAGTACTTC CASRDTAYEQYF TRBJ2-7 . TRBV6-1 .
TGTGCCAGCAGCCTACTAGCGGGAGTAGGGAACACCGGGGAGCTGTTTTTT CASSLLAGVGNTGELFF TRBJ2-2 TRBD2 TRBV28 once
TGTGCCAGCAGCGCGGAACAGGGGATAAGCTCCTACGAGCAGTACTTC CASSAEQGISSYEQYF TRBJ2-7 TRBD1 TRBV7-6 .